This T cell receptor (beta chain) was found in a study of technical replicates of blood from a few donors. In germline, CDR1 is SGHRS, CDR2 YFSETQ. V lost 3 bases to trimming and J lost 6 bases, with 20 bases between them. This CDR3 comprises 16 residues. Some clones are missing from TCRdb's copy, which holds only in-frame ones; the method was immunoSEQ multiplex PCR. Here the sample spans about 60,000 clones, over 75% being singletons. This chain uses TRBV5-1 with TRBJ2-3; tentatively, D is TRBD2 (6 bases). The sample comprised PBMCs. This clonotype originated in a human donor in good health. Some clones in this sample may be carry-over from other donors' samples. The CDR3 DNA sequence: TGCGCCAGCAGCTACGCAGACTCTACTCGGGGGGATACGCAGTATTTT. Translated, it gives CASSYADSTRGDTQYF. Together with reference TRBV5-1 and TRBJ2-3, the CDR3 gives the full variable domain: KAGVTQTPRYLIKTRGQQVTLSCSPISGHRSVSWYQQTPGQGLQFLFEYFSETQRNKGNFPGRFSGRQFSNSRSEMNVSTLELGDSALYLCASSYADSTRGDTQYFGPGTRLTVL.